The present T cell receptor beta chain was sequenced within a study of cytomegalovirus exposure and HLA in healthy donors (dated by TCRdb to between 2016 and 2019). Regarding the study in general: An earlier analysis of approximately 640 of the donors reported 250 to 300 Gb of sequence data and around 120 million unique TCR beta sequences from around 200 million T cells. In addition to the first cohort of approximately 650 subjects, a separate validation cohort of approximately 130 different subjects was used. Rather than using new phenotypic data, the later analysis identified candidate immune exposures from TCR beta sequences and from how often those sequences occurred across donors. Four to six DR-DQ haplotypes were handled as single units for association and clustering, since linkage in the cohort was strong. The study aimed to test whether signatures of past pathogen exposure could be identified by cataloging public T cell receptors. Among 300 to 500 genotyped donors of the cohort, an average of around 220,000 unique TCR beta nucleotide sequences was sequenced per donor, of which about 18% were non-productive. All discovery cohort repertoires had been generated using a single sequencing platform. The T cell repertoires of 700 or so subjects were profiled by immunosequencing and related to cytomegalovirus serostatus. To predict cytomegalovirus infection status, the study combined high-throughput TCR immunosequencing, statistical association of individual TCRs with disease status, and machine learning. A later analysis re-examined previously published TCR beta repertoires from 500 to 700 donors and added high-resolution HLA genotyping to investigate patterns of TCR occurrence. To decide whether each TCR beta V gene segment behaved as functional or pseudogenic, an earlier analysis of approximately 600 of the donors relied on high-throughput TCR beta sequencing. An early release covering about 600 HLA-typed donors comprised about 300 gigabases of sequencing data and roughly 85 million unique TCR sequences. Class I and class II HLA loci were covered by the typing at four-digit resolution. Typing coverage differed by locus: A, B, C, DRB1 and DQB1 were typed in roughly 620-630 donors, DQA1 in 500 to 550, DPA1 in 606, and DPB1 in approximately 450. Alongside the repertoire data, information on donor age, sex, ethnicity and CMV serostatus was compiled. Among the approximately 400 genotyped donors, about 85% belonged to the genetic ancestry cluster associated with self-reported Caucasian donors. A later genetic analysis used genome-wide SNP genotypes for about 65% of the roughly 700 donors, treating that subset as a discovery cohort.

CDR1 and CDR2 (LGHNA, YSLEER) derive from the germline V gene. At the junction V is shortened by 3 bases and J by 4 bases; bases outside the gene matches: 8. Spanning cysteine to phenylalanine, the CDR3 consists of 15 amino acids. The only DNA kept is the CDR3, 45 bases in frame from the first base. Details on this clone: This clone's antigen is unknown. The sample holds no much larger clone one base away, and base qualities are not on file.

The paper as a whole reports these results and caveats: HLA typing was unavailable for some donors at each locus, so association tests used only the typed subset. According to a later analysis, parvovirus B19, influenza, CMV and Epstein-Barr virus appeared linked to several top co-occurrence clusters. A later analysis found that HLA-associated TCR beta chains were more clonally expanded and had lower generation probabilities than equally common non-associated chains. In a later analysis, the rate of TCR association differed among HLA loci, with DRB1 alleles having the most associated TCRs and HLA-C alleles having the fewest. Because the 87-base-pair reads could not distinguish some IMGT-functional V segments, including TRBV6-2 and TRBV6-3, those segments were excluded. A total of about 150 TCR beta chains were listed by the study as associated with cytomegalovirus. A further reported finding was that TCR beta sequences accurately predicted the HLA-A and HLA-B alleles for most subjects in the first cohort. The cohort was sequenced for TCR beta chains only, and without alpha or paired-chain data the features that could be detected were limited. In a later analysis, most CMV-associated TCR beta chains were found to appear HLA-restricted, with HLA associations seemingly driven largely by CMV exposure. Because counts were too low, about 18 rarely observed V segments, including chromosome 9 orphons, were excluded from the earlier analysis of 587 of the donors. A group of highly shared sequence variants was considered likely to be a technical artifact of the sequencing pipeline. In a later genetic analysis, fewer N-insertions in productive TCRs were reported among donors in an Asian-associated ancestry cluster than the approximately 670-donor mean. The authors suggested that the approach could potentially be extended to other disease states and immunological phenotypes. Specific HLA alleles were associated with around 18,000 TCR beta sequences at a false discovery rate of 0.05 in a later analysis. While some public TCRs were present in many individuals, most TCR sequences turned up only very rarely across donors. An earlier analysis of around 540 of the donors showed that most TCR beta V segments appeared in productive rearrangements either about 87% or about 30% of the time, which broadly matched IMGT annotations. In vitro tests confirmed that a few of the cytomegalovirus-associated TCR beta chains recognize cytomegalovirus antigens. Correlated functional status among segregating V segments might reflect linkage disequilibrium, but an unknown experimental factor could not be ruled out. The classifier was reported to diagnose cytomegalovirus status with high specificity and sensitivity in both the original cohort and the validation cohort. An association between a missense DCLRE1C variant and V-gene and J-gene trimming of TCR beta chains was found in a later genetic analysis and replicated in an independent cohort. For the cohort, immune exposure information was limited to CMV serostatus. Sequencing depth was assumed to be roughly uniform across donors in the presence/absence analyses, though that assumption may not hold. Strong co-occurrence of HLA alleles, especially DR and DQ, made assigning TCR associations to individual alleles difficult.

Preparation of the library involved the immunoSEQ multiplex PCR assay. A mixture of 60 forward primers for TCR Vbeta segments and 13 reverse primers for TCR Jbeta segments was used in the multiplex PCR. Amplification of the CDR3 region of rearranged TCR beta genes was performed with a multiplex PCR assay on genomic DNA. The amplified TCR beta libraries were sequenced on the Illumina HiSeq System as 87-base-pair reads. Processing in the source paper ran as follows. A later analysis counted approximately 74 million unique TCR beta chains across the 690 or so repertoires, and 9.5 million to 11 million of these chains were shared by at least two donors. A nearest-neighbor algorithm error-corrected the raw reads and collapsed the reads into unique sequences, merging closely related sequences to remove PCR and sequencing errors. V, D and J gene segments were assigned by aligning CDR3 sequences to IMGT reference sequences. Each retained sequence needed at least a six-nucleotide match to both a V gene segment and a J gene segment. Rearrangements were called productive when the CDR3 lacked stop codons and stayed in frame with V and J; all others were non-productive. CDR3 was defined by IMGT convention, running from the second conserved V-encoded cysteine to the conserved J-encoded phenylalanine. The earlier analysis of 500 to 600 of the donors excluded sequences that lacked an unambiguous match to a single V gene segment. In an earlier analysis of approximately 500 of the donors, a V segment was called functional when productive rearrangements were above 56.7%, and segregating when the standard deviation between donors exceeded 5%. To diagnose cytomegalovirus status from the catalog of TCR beta chain sequences, a statistical classification framework was built. In a later analysis, TCR nucleotide sequences were compared against IMGT/GENE-DB human TR gene sequences so that V and J genes could be assigned. A later analysis assigned CDR3 sequences and most-parsimonious VDJ recombination scenarios with the TCRdist pipeline. In a later analysis, every TCR beta chain was defined by the combination of its CDR3 amino acid sequence and its V-gene family, and reads without a unique V-gene family were dropped. To address suspected cross-contamination and a sequencing artifact, a later analysis removed approximately 600 highly shared, low-generation-probability nucleotide sequences. For each public chain, a later analysis derived a clonal expansion index from normalized ranks of inferred template counts within each repertoire. In a later analysis, generation probabilities were computed using a VDJ recombination model fitted to out-of-frame rearrangements, and the results were checked against IGoR. In a later analysis, hypergeometric tests were used to score TCR-TCR, TCR-HLA and TCR-CMV co-occurrence, with a repertoire-size bias correction applied to TCR pairs. To estimate false discovery rates, a later analysis permuted the HLA or CMV assignments 20 times. In a later analysis, co-occurring TCRs were grouped using DBSCAN, with TCRdist sequence similarity added in when clustering inside HLA-allele-positive subsets. Repertoires with fewer than 30,000 or more than 120,000 public chains, plus five repertoires with anomalous nucleotide sharing, were excluded from co-occurrence clustering. TCRdb took over this immuneACCESS table, retaining in-frame rearrangements with V and J assigned. Such tables are incomplete; in checked studies, under half of the missing clones stem from an unresolved V gene, and the remainder is unexplained. That table furnishes V, J and clone size, whereas the DNA furnished D and trimming. The sample records nearly 200,000 clones, 70% to 85% of which are singletons. The top ten hold 0.098% of the sample.

The cohort consisted of some 670 healthy bone marrow donors. At the time of sampling, all cohort members were nominally healthy, though unrecorded immune exposures were likely present. The donor tested CMV seronegative and was one of the 352 seronegative cohort members. Every donor gave a peripheral blood sample, and the peripheral blood mononuclear cells from that sample were used for TCR beta sequencing. The Qiagen DNeasy Blood Extraction Kit was used to extract genomic DNA from the blood cell samples. The sequenced sample was PBMCs. The chain couples TRBV4-3 to TRBJ1-1, and 7 bases in between align with TRBD1. The sequence came from a boy aged 2 to 9 in good health and CMV-seronegative. DNA sequence: TGCGCCAGCAGCCACGAACAGGGGAAAGCCACTGAAGCTTTCTTT. This yields the protein CASSHEQGKATEAFF.